This passage covers 14 T cell receptor beta chains from one sample sequenced in a study of blood T cells in healthy people across ages. Combining a sample-barcoded 5' primer with a J-beta primer mix, a second PCR ran for about 6 to 12 cycles. TCRdb reprocessed the 5' RACE reads via MiXCR and lists one record per CDR3 protein. Here the sample spans roughly 930,000 distinct CDR3 sequences, roughly 50% being singletons. The sample comprised blood. These receptors were collected from a man aged 30 to 45 in good health.

This chain joins TRBV7-2 and TRBJ2-3; TRBD2 aligns across 10 bases. CDR1 SGHTA and CDR2 FQGNSA come from the germline V gene. The CDR3 runs to 18 residues. Trimming removed 3 bases from V and 2 bases from J; junction bases left unmatched: 11. CDR3 sequence reads: CASSFGRTSGRTTDTQYF. The CDR3 DNA reads as TGTGCCAGCAGCTTCGGACGGACTAGCGGAAGGACCACAGATACGCAGTATTTT. Variable domain in full (rest from reference TRBV7-2 and TRBJ2-3): GAGVSQSPSNKVTEKGKDVELRCDPISGHTALYWYRQSLGQGLEFLIYFQGNSAPDKSGLPSDRFSAERTGGSVSTLTIQRTQQEDSAVYLCASSFGRTSGRTTDTQYFGPGTRLTVL.

The chain is built from TRBV21-1 and TRBJ1-4; the table names TRBD1, a call not compared with the DNA. TRBV21-1 is reported as a pseudogene. This CDR3 comprises 14 residues. For the CDR3, the DNA is TGTGCCAGCAGCTACGGGACATACAATGAAAAACTGTTTTTT. Translating gives CASSYGTYNEKLFF.

The chain carries TRBV5-1 and TRBJ2-1, with 8 bases fitting TRBD2. The tail of the sequence fits TRBJ2-7 better, so the J call may be wrong. CDR3 length: 15 amino acids. Looked up from germline, CDR1 is SGHRS and CDR2 is YFSETQ. The CDR3 coding sequence is TGCGCCAGCAGCTTTCGGGGGGGAGACTACAATGAGCAGTACTTC. Encoded protein: CASSFRGGDYNEQYF.

This clonotype was picked up many times. The V call is TRBV6-1, the J call TRBJ1-2; D is perhaps TRBD1 (6 bases). The CDR3 is 14 amino acids. CDR1 is MNHNS and CDR2 is SASEGT in the germline V gene. Trimming removed 8 bases at V and 5 bases at J, with 18 bases between. CDR3 in DNA: TGTGCCAGCGCCTTGAACAGGGCGGAATATGGCTACACCTTC. Translation: CASALNRAEYGYTF.

In this sample, this clonotype turned up many times. The V call is TRBV11-3, the J call TRBJ1-1, with D uncertain. CDR3 size: 16 residues. Per the germline V gene, CDR1 is SGHNT and CDR2 is YENEEA. Trimming stripped 3 bases from V and 1 base from J, with 15 bases between. In DNA form, the CDR3 reads TGTGCCAGCAGCTTGTGGTCGGGATGGGGGAACACTGAAGCTTTCTTT. This translates into CASSLWSGWGNTEAFF. The full variable domain, its missing parts supplied by reference TRBV11-3 and TRBJ1-1, is EAGVVQSPRYKIIEKKQPVAFWCNPISGHNTLYWYLQNLGQGPELLIRYENEEAVDDSQLPKDRFSAERLKGVDSTLKIQPAELGDSAVYLCASSLWSGWGNTEAFFGQGTRLTVV.

The chain links TRBV12-3 or TRBV12-4 to TRBJ2-7; TRBD2 aligns across 7 bases. J gave up 2 bases and V 6 bases, and 7 bases lay outside the gene matches. The CDR3 has 14 residues. CDR3 coding DNA: TGTGCCAGCAGCCGGGACTACCAGGCCTACGAGCAGTACTTC. Its protein product is CASSRDYQAYEQYF.

This clonotype was counted many times. Here the CDR3 DNA reads TGCGCCAGCAGCCAAGAGGCTCAGGGGACAACACCCCTCCACTTT. Translating gives CASSQEAQGTTPLHF. The chain uses TRBV4-3 and TRBJ1-6; perhaps TRBD1 as D (6 bases). CDR1 and CDR2 from the germline V gene are LGHNA and YSLEER. V dropped 0 bases and J dropped 11 bases, with 14 bases sitting between them. The CDR3 runs 15 residues.

Ten or more counts support this clonotype. The chain links TRBV12-3 or TRBV12-4 to TRBJ2-5; tentative D call: TRBD2 (5 bases). This CDR3 has 14 residues. Deletions cut 1 base from V and 1 base from J, with 7 bases between. The CDR3 sequence is CASSLGTSQETQYF. The DNA for the CDR3 is TGTGCCAGCAGTTTAGGGACTTCCCAAGAGACCCAGTACTTC.

The chain links TRBV10-3 to TRBJ1-6; D is undetermined. This CDR3 is 13 amino acids long. Germline V gives CDR1 ENHRY, CDR2 SYGVKD. The V gene lost 7 bases and the J gene lost 9 bases, with 13 bases spanning the gap. CDR3 sequence: CAIKGSMGSPLHF. CDR3 sequence (DNA): TGTGCCATCAAAGGATCTATGGGTTCACCCCTCCACTTT.

This clonotype was detected a few times. V gene TRBV28 combines with J gene TRBJ2-7, with D perhaps matching TRBD1 (6 bases). Germline V gene data show CDR1 as MDHEN and CDR2 as SYDVKM. The CDR3 has 12 amino acids. V gave up 6 bases and J gave up 10 bases, with 16 bases separating them. CDR3 residues: CASSRTGNHQYF. The CDR3 nucleotides are TGTGCCAGCAGCCGTACAGGGAATCACCAGTACTTC.

The chain links TRBV7-2 to TRBJ2-7; 7 bases line up with TRBD2. Germline loops: CDR1 SGHTA, CDR2 FQGNSA. After removal of 3 bases from V and 0 bases from J, the junction contained 5 bases not matched to a gene. The CDR3 spans 15 residues. This chain's CDR3 is CASSLGGGNSYEQYF. For the CDR3, the DNA is TGTGCCAGCAGCTTGGGGGGGGGAAACTCCTACGAGCAGTACTTC.

V is TRBV5-1 and J is TRBJ2-1; the D gene is possibly TRBD2 (7 bases). The germline gives CDR1 SGHRS, CDR2 YFSETQ. CDR3 length: 17 residues. The V and J ends lost 5 bases and 7 bases respectively, with 25 bases between them. This CDR3 is CASSQKRRGGAENEQFF. CDR3 in DNA: TGCGCCAGCAGTCAGAAACGGAGGGGGGGGGCGGAAAATGAGCAGTTCTTC.

V is TRBV4-1 and J is TRBJ2-7, with a tentative D call TRBD2 (5 bases). The germline V gene encodes CDR1 MGHRA and CDR2 YSYEKL. Trimming took 0 bases from V and 0 from J, leaving 12 bases between them. This CDR3 has 16 residues. The DNA of the CDR3 is TGCGCCAGCAGCCAAGAAGGCGGGTCAATCTCCTACGAGCAGTACTTC. This sequence encodes CASSQEGGSISYEQYF.

The table lists this clonotype with a few counts. The V and J genes are TRBV5-4 and TRBJ2-5; 7 bases are a match to TRBD1. The CDR3 has 14 amino acids. The germline V gene has CDR1 SGHNT and CDR2 YYREEE (reference sequence). Trimming cost V 4 bases and J 3 bases; bases outside gene matches: 6. The CDR3 DNA sequence: TGTGCCAGCAGCCAGGGACAGATAGAAGAGACCCAGTACTTC. Translated: CASSQGQIEETQYF.